The 3 T cell receptor beta chains given below trace back to one sample, sequenced in a study of early T cells in non-severe SARS-CoV-2 infection. TCRdb reprocessed the 5' RACE reads with MiXCR, giving one entry per CDR3 protein. The sample holds some 58,000 distinct CDR3 sequences, roughly 12% seen once. The specimen comprised whole blood, sampled at baseline. The receptors derive from an adult who was a healthcare worker with PCR-confirmed SARS-CoV-2 infection or an uninfected control (not recorded which).

The V and J genes are TRBV14 and TRBJ2-3; 10 bases are shared with TRBD2. The CDR3 loop spans 13 amino acids. The germline gives CDR1 SGHDN, CDR2 FVKESK. With 8 bases clipped from V and 1 base from J, the junction kept 0 bases outside the gene matches. The CDR3 region has the DNA TGTGCCAGCGGGACTAGCGGCACAGATACGCAGTATTTT. Translated, it gives CASGTSGTDTQYF.

Only a few counts were recorded for this clonotype. This chain links TRBV7-6 with TRBJ2-5, with D possibly matching TRBD2 (5 bases). Germline V gives CDR1 SGHVS, CDR2 FNYEAQ. The length of the CDR3 is 15 residues. V lost 4 bases to trimming and J lost 1 base, with 13 bases between them. The CDR3 loop reads CASSYEGSGQETQYF. DNA of the CDR3: TGTGCCAGCAGCTACGAGGGATCGGGCCAAGAGACCCAGTACTTC.

The rearrangement joins TRBV7-3 to TRBJ2-3; 8 bases fit TRBD2. The germline gives CDR1 SGHTA, CDR2 FQGTGA. The length of the CDR3 is 15 residues. After removal of 5 bases from V and 3 bases from J, the junction contained 7 bases not matched to a gene. DNA for the CDR3: TGTGCCAGCAGCAAGAAAGCGGGGGCAACAGATACGCAGTATTTT. Protein: CASSKKAGATDTQYF.